The present TCR beta chain was sequenced within a study of OX40 agonist ivuxolimab in advanced cancers. About the study: Previous treatment with anti-PD-1, anti-PD-L1 or anti-CTLA-4 therapy was allowed; less than 45% had received some.

TCRdb keeps only in-frame clones here, not all; method: immunoSEQ multiplex PCR. Here the sample spans more than 25,000 clones, about 84% being singletons. CDR3 length equals 18 residues. V was clipped by 1 base and J by 3 bases; unmatched bases: 11. Per the germline V gene, CDR1 is SGHVS and CDR2 is FNYEAQ. The timepoints at which blood was sampled were baseline, cycle 4 day 1, and cycle 7 day 1. Notes on this clone: The antigen is undetermined.

The study, taken as a whole, reports: Researchers report that CD8+ T cells had, on average, more expanded clones than CD4+. Some patients who did not respond also had low normalized T-cell clonal expansion.

Sequencing used CD4+ or CD8+ T cells sorted from blood, obtained in a trial of the OX40 agonist ivuxolimab. The chain recombines TRBV7-6 with TRBJ2-1; 8 nucleotides agree with TRBD2. This sequence originates from an adult with an advanced solid tumor such as melanoma, head and neck, liver or kidney cancer. The DNA of the CDR3 is TGTGCCAGCAGCTTAGTAGGGTCGCGGGAGGTCGGCTACAATGAGCAGTTCTTC. It is translated as CASSLVGSREVGYNEQFF.